One sample yielded the 22 T cell receptor beta chains listed below, sequenced in a study of T cells in Graves' hyperthyroidism and ophthalmopathy. Amplification yielded TCR beta CDR3 regions, with RNA transcripts as the source. HTBI primers were employed in a first-round RT-PCR of the TCR CDR3. MiXCR, applied by TCRdb to the multiplex PCR reads, yields one record per CDR3 protein. The table shows a few hundred thousand distinct CDR3 sequences, with roughly 20% occurring only once. Sequenced sample: blood. The receptors here all came from a man in his late teens or twenties with Graves' ophthalmopathy.

DNA of the CDR3: TGTGCCAGCAGCCCTCACACCGCCGGAGAAGAAAAACTGTTTTTT. It yields the protein CASSPHTAGEEKLFF. V and J are TRBV7-8 and TRBJ1-4; no firm D call. Germline CDR1 and CDR2: SGHVS and FQNEAQ. The CDR3 covers 15 residues. With 5 bases removed from V and 8 bases from J, the gap between germline ends came to 18 bases.

The chain uses TRBV3-1 and TRBJ2-5; perhaps TRBD2 as D (5 bases). The germline CDR1 and CDR2 sequences are LGHDT and YNNKEL (reference sequence). V lost 1 base, J lost 4 bases, and 13 bases lay in between. The CDR3 runs 15 residues. The chain's CDR3 is CASSQGPGEGETQYF. The CDR3 nucleotides read TGTGCCAGCAGCCAAGGTCCCGGGGAAGGAGAGACCCAGTACTTC.

This clonotype was found many times. This rearrangement joins TRBV20-1 to TRBJ2-2; 7 positions agree with TRBD1. The CDR3 sequence is 15 residues long. J lost 3 bases, V lost 5 bases, and 9 bases had no gene match. Germline V CDR1 and CDR2: DFQATT, SNEGSKA (reference sequence). CDR3 loop: CSALSAGTDTGELFF. The CDR3 DNA reads TGCAGTGCTCTATCCGCCGGGACAGACACCGGGGAGCTGTTTTTT.

In its sample, this clonotype was seen a few times. The chain carries TRBV20-1 and TRBJ1-5; unclear D gene. Trimming removed 5 bases from V and 6 bases from J, with 14 bases in between. The CDR3 has 13 residues. The germline V gene encodes CDR1 DFQATT and CDR2 SNEGSKA (reference sequence). As DNA, the CDR3 is TGCAGTGCTCCCGGGCCCGGAGGTCAGCCCCAGCATTTT. Amino acids: CSAPGPGGQPQHF.

In its sample, this clonotype was seen many times. V gene TRBV6-1 combines with J gene TRBJ2-1; D uncertain. The ends were cut back, 3 bases at V and 2 bases at J, with 8 bases in the middle. This CDR3 region has 14 residues. Germline lookup yields CDR1 MNHNS and CDR2 SASEGT. The chain's CDR3 is CASSDKETYNEQFF. DNA for the CDR3: TGTGCCAGCAGTGACAAGGAAACCTACAATGAGCAGTTCTTC.

The chain links TRBV11-1 to TRBJ1-1; D gene uncertain. CDR3 length: 14 amino acids. Germline-derived CDR1 and CDR2 are SGHAT and FQDESV (reference sequence). The V gene lost 5 bases and the J gene lost 6 bases, with 16 bases spanning the gap. CDR3 coding DNA: TGTGCCAGCAGCGCGACACTTGGCAACGCTGAAGCTTTCTTT. Residues: CASSATLGNAEAFF.

The count of this clonotype is one. CDR3: CASSLLAGVTQYF. CDR3 in DNA: TGTGCCAGCAGTTTGTTGGCAGGGGTGACCCAGTACTTC. This sequence joins TRBV28 and TRBJ2-5; D perhaps matches TRBD1 (6 bases). The CDR3 totals 13 residues. The V end lost 3 bases, the J end lost 7 bases, and 12 bases lay between the germline ends. Germline V gives CDR1 MDHEN, CDR2 SYDVKM. The whole variable domain, remainder taken from reference TRBV28 and TRBJ2-5, is DVKVTQSSRYLVKRTGEKVFLECVQDMDHENMFWYRQDPGLGLRLIYFSYDVKMKEKGDIPEGYSVSREKKERFSLILESASTNQTSMYLCASSLLAGVTQYFGPGTRLLVL.

DNA for the CDR3: TGTGCCAGCAGCGACAGGGGAAGGGCGAGGGAGACCCAGTACTTC. Translating it yields CASSDRGRARETQYF. The chain employs TRBV11-2 and TRBJ2-5; 8 bases match TRBD1. This CDR3 has 15 amino acids. V lost 5 bases, J lost 5 bases, and 10 bases stayed unmatched. Germline V gene sequence: CDR1 SGHAT, CDR2 FQNNGV.

This clonotype has a count of ten or more. This chain joins TRBV6-6 and TRBJ2-5; D ambiguous. The CDR3 is 15 amino acids. Germline loops: CDR1 MNHNY, CDR2 SVGAGI (reference sequence). Trimming cost V 0 bases and J 5 bases, with 13 bases left between them. DNA of the CDR3: TGTGCCAGCAGTTACTCGGTACACCTCCGGGAGACCCAGTACTTC. It translates to CASSYSVHLRETQYF.

The chain carries TRBV20-1 and TRBJ2-3; 13 nucleotides match TRBD2. There are 17 residues in the CDR3. Trimming removed 5 bases from V and 4 bases from J; junction bases left unmatched: 12. Germline CDR1 is DFQATT and CDR2 is SNEGSKA (reference sequence). CDR3 sequence (DNA): TGCAGTGCTTACCCATTAAGGACTAGCGGGGGCGCAGATACGCAGTATTTT. The encoded protein is CSAYPLRTSGGADTQYF.

This chain links TRBV28 with TRBJ1-6; 10 bases are a match to TRBD1. This CDR3 comprises 18 residues. The germline V gene encodes CDR1 MDHEN and CDR2 SYDVKM. J lost 1 base, V lost 6 bases, and 9 bases had no gene match. CDR3: CASRLVGQGFSYNSPLHF. The DNA for the CDR3 is TGTGCCAGCAGACTCGTGGGACAGGGGTTTTCCTATAATTCACCCCTCCACTTT.

This clonotype was recorded many times. This chain links TRBV20-1 with TRBJ2-1, with D unresolved. This CDR3 has 11 residues. Germline V CDR1 and CDR2: DFQATT, SNEGSKA (reference sequence). V lost 7 bases, J lost 6 bases, and 10 bases lay in between. The CDR3: CSGPTLNEQFF. The CDR3 DNA reads TGCAGTGGGCCAACCCTCAATGAGCAGTTCTTC.

This clonotype was seen ten or more times. This chain links TRBV24-1 with TRBJ1-6; TRBD1 is a possible D gene (6 bases). Germline V gene data show CDR1 as KGHDR and CDR2 as SFDVKD. The CDR3 has 13 residues. V lost 1 base, J lost 10 bases, and 7 bases lay in between. CDR3 DNA sequence: TGTGCCACCAGTGATTTTAGGGGGTCACCCCTCCACTTT. Translating it yields CATSDFRGSPLHF.

This clonotype was counted between two and nine times. This chain links TRBV2 with TRBJ2-5; D tentatively reads TRBD1 or TRBD2 (5 bases each). V dropped 7 bases and J dropped 1 base, with 13 bases sitting between them. Germline-derived CDR1 and CDR2 are SNHLY and FYNNEI. The CDR3 contains 14 residues. The CDR3 loop is CASTKGRSQETQYF. The CDR3 DNA follows: TGTGCCAGCACCAAGGGACGTTCCCAAGAGACCCAGTACTTC.

This clonotype was counted at least ten times. The chain employs TRBV11-2 and TRBJ2-2; 7 nucleotides agree with TRBD1. The CDR3 has 15 amino acids. Germline CDR1 is SGHAT and CDR2 is FQNNGV. The trim removed 7 bases at V and 4 bases at J, leaving 9 bases unmatched. CDR3 in amino acids: CASTLSTGSTGELFF. The CDR3 DNA is TGTGCCAGCACCCTATCGACAGGGAGCACCGGGGAGCTGTTTTTT.

This clonotype was seen more than once but under ten times. The chain combines TRBV19 with TRBJ1-1, with a tentative D call TRBD1 (6 bases). CDR1 is LNHDA, CDR2 SQIVND, per germline (reference sequence). The ends were cut back, 5 bases at V and 0 bases at J, with 19 bases in the middle. The CDR3 is 17 residues long. The CDR3 region has the DNA TGTGCCAGTAGTGGGGCCGACCTGGGACAACTGAACACTGAAGCTTTCTTT. This encodes CASSGADLGQLNTEAFF.

This sequence joins TRBV6-1 and TRBJ1-5; no reliable D call. The CDR3 loop spans 16 amino acids. Trimming pared 0 bases from V and 4 bases from J, leaving 13 bases between. Germline CDR1 MNHNS, CDR2 SASEGT. CDR3 DNA sequence: TGTGCCAGCAGTGAAGCCCCCGGGTTGGGTAATCAGCCCCAGCATTTT. Its translation: CASSEAPGLGNQPQHF.

This chain links TRBV6-5 with TRBJ2-7; D call uncertain. Germline V CDR1 and CDR2: MNHEY, SVGAGI. Deletions cut 0 bases from V and 4 bases from J, with 13 bases between. The CDR3 runs 15 residues. The CDR3: CASSYSKNPRYEQYF. The CDR3 bases are TGTGCCAGCAGTTACTCGAAGAACCCGCGGTACGAGCAGTACTTC.

A few counts support this clonotype. The chain uses TRBV3-1 and TRBJ2-7; a weak D match, TRBD1 (6 bases). Per germline, CDR1 LGHDT and CDR2 YNNKEL (reference sequence). Trimming took off 0 bases at V and 6 bases at J, with 21 bases between the two ends. CDR3 length: 17 residues. The CDR3 is CASSQEVNTAGEIEQYF. CDR3 bases: TGTGCCAGCAGCCAAGAAGTAAATACGGCAGGGGAGATCGAGCAGTACTTC.

This clonotype was detected ten times or more. The chain uses TRBV12-3 or TRBV12-4 and TRBJ1-1, with TRBD1 matching over 9 bases. Trimming cost V 6 bases and J 9 bases; bases outside gene matches: 2. This CDR3 has 11 residues. CDR3 DNA: TGTGCCAGCAGGGACAGGGGTAAAGCTTTCTTT. Residues: CASRDRGKAFF.

This clonotype occurred a few times. This rearrangement joins TRBV4-1 to TRBJ2-7, with 7 bases identical to TRBD2. J gave up 5 bases and V 4 bases, and 8 bases lay outside the gene matches. The CDR3 length is 14 residues. Germline CDR1 is MGHRA and CDR2 is YSYEKL. CDR3 sequence: CASSLLHREDEQYF. The CDR3 DNA is TGCGCCAGCAGCCTATTGCACCGGGAGGACGAGCAGTACTTC.

This clonotype was recorded at least ten times. The chain links TRBV5-1 to TRBJ2-3; TRBD2 agrees at 13 bases. CDR1 and CDR2 (germline): SGHRS, YFSETQ. V shed 4 bases and J 4 bases; nucleotides not matched to a gene: 6. The CDR3 covers 16 residues. CDR3 sequence reads: CASSAAGTSGADTQYF. In DNA form, the CDR3 reads TGCGCCAGCAGCGCGGCCGGGACTAGCGGGGCAGATACGCAGTATTTT.